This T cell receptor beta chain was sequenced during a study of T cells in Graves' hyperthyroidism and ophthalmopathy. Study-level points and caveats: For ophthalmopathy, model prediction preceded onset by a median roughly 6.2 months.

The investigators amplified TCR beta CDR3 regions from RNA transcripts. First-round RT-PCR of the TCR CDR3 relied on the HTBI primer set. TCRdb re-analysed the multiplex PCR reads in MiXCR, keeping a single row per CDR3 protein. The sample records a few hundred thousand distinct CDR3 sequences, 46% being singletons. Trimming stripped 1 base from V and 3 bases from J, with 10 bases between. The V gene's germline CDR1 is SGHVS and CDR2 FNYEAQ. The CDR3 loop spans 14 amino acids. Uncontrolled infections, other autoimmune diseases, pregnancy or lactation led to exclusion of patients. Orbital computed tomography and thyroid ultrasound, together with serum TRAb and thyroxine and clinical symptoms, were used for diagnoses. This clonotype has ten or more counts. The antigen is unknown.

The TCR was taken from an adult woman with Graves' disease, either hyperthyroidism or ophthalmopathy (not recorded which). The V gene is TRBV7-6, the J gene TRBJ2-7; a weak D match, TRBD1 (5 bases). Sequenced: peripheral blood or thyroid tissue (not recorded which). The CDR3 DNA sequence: TGTGCCAGCAGCTTAGGGCAGGGCGGCTACGAGCAGTACTTC. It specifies CASSLGQGGYEQYF.